This TCR beta chain comes out of a study of response to subunit inactivated influenza vaccine (dated by TCRdb to 2016 to 2018). Broadly, across the study: To follow how T cells responded to a trivalent subunit inactivated influenza vaccine, the researchers relied on deep quantitative profiling of the T cell receptor repertoire. General findings and caveats noted by the study authors: The authors proposed that each seasonal influenza vaccination may bring in only a limited number of new T cells.

A note on this clonotype: The antigen it binds to is not known. No base quality values were provided; no much bigger clone lies one nucleotide off.

V and J lose 5 bases and 3 bases, and a span of 13 bases separates them. The CDR3 runs 13 amino acids, cysteine and phenylalanine included. CDR3 DNA is the only sequence kept; it has 39 bases, read in frame from the first base. Taken from the germline V gene (reference sequence), the CDR1 and CDR2 loops are DFQATT and SNEGSKA. Receptor libraries were prepared by RT-PCR. TCRdb lists the instrument as Illumina HiSeq 2500. Clones were called with MiXCR by TCRdb after fastp trimmed the public reads at Q25, and only in-frame beta chains were retained. Rows are combined by CDR3 protein, so each entry shows the most common genes and DNA. In all, the sample holds 650,000 to 850,000 distinct CDR3 sequences, and 14% of those were seen once. The ten most abundant clones make up roughly 6.4% of the sample.

The chain couples TRBV20-1 to TRBJ2-5; the D gene cannot be resolved reliably. This clonotype originated in a man in his fifties who received an inactivated influenza vaccine. Donor details come from another sample of the same person, matched by shared clones. The input for sequencing was PBMCs from blood, taken approximately 15 days before vaccination. The nucleotides are TGCAGTGCTGGACCTAGGACGGAAGAGACCCAGTACTTC. Its protein reads: CSAGPRTEETQYF.